This TCR beta chain stems from a study of T cell responses to AZD1222 COVID-19 vaccine. Findings and caveats of the study: Vaccine-associated CD4 TCRs ranged over spike, dominating at 160-218 and 743-854. Close to half of spike-specific TCRs reportedly recognize unmutated variant regions. The donor cohort was predominantly white British with a female majority, and clonal diversity may have been underestimated. Spike-specific TCR depth and breadth grew after two AZD1222 doses.

TCRdb's copy holds only in-frame clones and misses some; the assay was immunoSEQ multiplex PCR. Of fewer than 110,000 clones listed, 91% were seen once; the top ten hold approximately 22%. A word on this clone: Its antigen is unidentified.

Germline V gene lookup returns CDR1 SGHTS and CDR2 YDEGEE. Trimming removed 1 base at V and 2 bases at J, with 21 bases between. The CDR3 is 18 amino acids. The chain links TRBV5-8 to TRBJ1-2; no firm D call. The TCR sequence derives from an adult in good health. The sample was peripheral blood, taken on day 0 of AZD1222 vaccination. CDR3 DNA: TGTGCCAGCAGCTTGAATGGGTGGTTGGTCACGAAAAACTATGGCTACACCTTC. This sequence encodes CASSLNGWLVTKNYGYTF.